One sample yielded the 5 T cell receptor beta chains listed below, sequenced in a study of cytotoxic CD8 clonotypes in ibrutinib-treated CLL. The table came from immunoSEQ multiplex PCR; TCRdb's copy has only in-frame clones and leaves some out. The profile shows roughly 250,000 clones, roughly 70% of them singletons. This material consisted of PBMCs, taken after 24 months of ibrutinib treatment. The source is a human donor with chronic lymphocytic leukemia.

The V and J genes are TRBV7-9 and TRBJ2-2, with TRBD2 as a possible D gene (6 bases). Per germline, CDR1 SEHNR and CDR2 FQNEAQ (reference sequence). Trimming shortened V by 5 bases and J by 0 bases, and 13 bases separated the two germline ends. The CDR3 spans 16 residues. The CDR3 DNA reads as TGTGCCAGCAGCCCTACGGGACTCCCGAACACCGGGGAGCTGTTTTTT. This translates into CASSPTGLPNTGELFF.

Note on this clone: This CDR3 is also generated by other DNA sequences in the sample. The chain couples TRBV4-1 to TRBJ2-7; D not certain. Germline-derived CDR1 and CDR2 are MGHRA and YSYEKL. Between the trimmed V and J ends, which lost 4 bases and 1 base, there was a span of 11 bases. This CDR3 has 14 residues. The CDR3 sequence: CASSLGGPSYEQYF. In DNA, the CDR3 is TGCGCCAGCAGCCTTGGCGGCCCTTCCTACGAGCAGTACTTC.

In the case of this clone: One end of the junction is discordant with germline, which a read error may explain. The gene calls are TRBV25-1 and TRBJ2-3; 14 bases line up with TRBD2. CDR1 and CDR2 (germline): MGHDK, SYGVNS. CDR3 length: 16 residues. The CDR3 is CASRDYEGLAGDAQYF. The CDR3 bases are TGTGCCAGCAGGGACTATGAGGGACTAGCGGGAGATGCGCAGTATTTT.

The J gene is TRBJ1-1, the V gene TRBV30; D is undetermined. The CDR3 is 12 amino acids. V was clipped by 4 bases and J by 6 bases, with 12 bases between them. Germline V CDR1 and CDR2: GTSNPN, SVGIG (reference sequence). The CDR3 is CAWIEGAAEAFF. CDR3 nucleotides: TGTGCCTGGATCGAGGGTGCGGCTGAAGCTTTCTTT.

The chain carries TRBV20-1 and TRBJ2-3; D perhaps matches TRBD2 (6 bases). V gave up 3 bases and J gave up 6 bases, with 7 bases separating them. The CDR3 is 11 amino acids. CDR1 and CDR2 from the germline V gene are DFQATT and SNEGSKA (reference sequence). CDR3 residues: CSASGSDTQYF. CDR3 DNA: TGCAGTGCTAGCGGGAGTGATACGCAGTATTTT.